The text below deals with one TCR beta chain. This sample is part of a study of blood T cell repertoires in COVID-19. The CDR3 runs 15 residues. Trimming took off 3 bases at V and 4 bases at J, with 16 bases between the two ends. Germline CDR1 is SGHRS and CDR2 is YFSETQ. Using immunoSEQ multiplex PCR, the repertoire was profiled, and TCRdb retains in-frame clones only, with some absent. The sample includes hundreds of thousands of clones, around 88% of them seen just once. This chain connects TRBV5-1 to TRBJ1-2, with a possible D match to TRBD1 (5 bases). This TCR derives from a middle-aged woman with acute COVID-19. What was sequenced was PBMCs or T cells enriched from blood (not recorded which). The CDR3 here is CASSSPLGHRYGYTF. The CDR3 coding sequence is TGCGCCAGCAGCTCCCCACTGGGGCATCGCTATGGCTACACCTTC. Full variable domain (rest looked up from reference TRBV5-1 and TRBJ1-2): KAGVTQTPRYLIKTRGQQVTLSCSPISGHRSVSWYQQTPGQGLQFLFEYFSETQRNKGNFPGRFSGRQFSNSRSEMNVSTLELGDSALYLCASSSPLGHRYGYTFGSGTRLTVV.